The 18 T cell receptor beta chains listed next were all sequenced from one sample in a study of blood T cell repertoires in COVID-19. The protocol was immunoSEQ multiplex PCR, while the TCRdb copy is restricted to in-frame clones and leaves out a portion. The sample consists of over 100,000 clones, approximately 80% of them appearing once. The sample taken for sequencing was peripheral blood. The receptors shown here come from a woman older than 75 with acute or convalescent COVID-19.

The genes are TRBV6-5 and TRBJ2-5; perhaps TRBD1 as D (5 bases). The CDR3 covers 10 residues. Germline V gene lookup returns CDR1 MNHEY and CDR2 SVGAGI. The V and J ends lost 8 bases and 5 bases respectively, with 6 bases between them. The CDR3 here is CASGAETQYF. The CDR3 DNA sequence: TGTGCCAGCGGGGCCGAGACCCAGTACTTC.

V and J are TRBV5-6 and TRBJ1-1; D gene unclear. Trimming shortened V by 4 bases and J by 6 bases, and 16 bases separated the two germline ends. Germline-derived CDR1 and CDR2 are SGHDT and YYEEEE. This CDR3 contains 14 residues. The chain's CDR3 is CASSTPGGHSEAFF. The CDR3 coding sequence is TGTGCCAGCAGCACTCCAGGAGGGCACTCTGAAGCTTTCTTT.

The V gene is TRBV4-2, the J gene TRBJ1-2, with 12 bases that match TRBD1. The CDR3 has 18 residues. Germline CDR1 and CDR2: LGHNA and YNFKEQ. The V and J ends lost 3 bases and 4 bases, in that order; junction bases with no gene match: 12. CDR3: CASSHDPGQGALLYGYTF. CDR3 in DNA: TGTGCCAGCAGCCATGATCCGGGACAGGGGGCGCTTCTCTATGGCTACACCTTC.

The V gene is TRBV27, the J gene TRBJ1-1; 9 bases are a match to TRBD1. Germline V gives CDR1 MNHEY, CDR2 SMNVEV (reference sequence). The trim removed 5 bases at V and 5 bases at J, leaving 6 bases unmatched. This CDR3 region has 14 residues. CDR3 sequence reads: CASSPRQGVTEAFF. The CDR3 DNA sequence: TGTGCCAGCAGTCCCCGACAGGGGGTGACTGAAGCTTTCTTT.

J is TRBJ2-2 and V is TRBV11-3; 10 bases are shared with TRBD1. This CDR3 is built from 15 residues. V dropped 5 bases and J dropped 1; count of bases not matched to a gene: 1. Germline V lookup: CDR1 SGHNT, CDR2 YENEEA. CDR3 DNA sequence: TGTGCCAGCAGCCGGACAGGGGGGAACACCGGGGAGCTGTTTTTT. It specifies CASSRTGGNTGELFF. Using reference TRBV11-3 and TRBJ2-2 for the parts outside the CDR3, the full variable domain is EAGVVQSPRYKIIEKKQPVAFWCNPISGHNTLYWYLQNLGQGPELLIRYENEEAVDDSQLPKDRFSAERLKGVDSTLKIQPAELGDSAVYLCASSRTGGNTGELFFGEGSRLTVL.

The chain joins TRBV24-1 to TRBJ1-4; possible D gene TRBD1, 5 bases. The CDR3 is 15 residues long. CDR1 is KGHDR and CDR2 is SFDVKD in the germline V gene. Deletions cut 4 bases from V and 3 bases from J, with 11 bases between. CDR3 sequence: CATSDPGGANEKLFF. CDR3 coding DNA: TGTGCCACCAGTGACCCGGGAGGGGCTAATGAAAAACTGTTTTTT.

This clone was seen more than once but under ten times. This chain links TRBV7-2 with TRBJ2-3; 9 positions match TRBD2. Germline V CDR1 and CDR2: SGHTA, FQGNSA. CDR3 length: 17 amino acids. V dropped 3 bases and J dropped 4; count of bases not matched to a gene: 11. The CDR3: CASSLTISGGVADTQYF. CDR3 nucleotides: TGTGCCAGCAGCTTGACCATTAGCGGGGGAGTGGCAGATACGCAGTATTTT. Looking up the rest from reference TRBV7-2 and TRBJ2-3 gives the full variable domain: GAGVSQSPSNKVTEKGKDVELRCDPISGHTALYWYRQSLGQGLEFLIYFQGNSAPDKSGLPSDRFSAERTGGSVSTLTIQRTQQEDSAVYLCASSLTISGGVADTQYFGPGTRLTVL.

The chain carries TRBV5-1 and TRBJ2-3, with TRBD2 identical over 8 bases. The V and J ends lost 7 bases and 2 bases, in that order; junction bases with no gene match: 9. In germline, CDR1 is SGHRS, CDR2 YFSETQ. The CDR3 is 15 amino acids. Here the CDR3 DNA reads TGCGCCAGCGGGGGTAGCGGGGACCTCACAGATACGCAGTATTTT. Residues: CASGGSGDLTDTQYF.

The chain is built from TRBV5-6 and TRBJ1-2, with D possibly TRBD1 on 5 matching bases. The germline gives CDR1 SGHDT, CDR2 YYEEEE. The CDR3 loop spans 17 amino acids. V was cut by 4 bases and J by 6 bases, with 25 bases left in between. The CDR3 DNA is TGTGCCAGCAGCCCAATGGGGACGGGACTCTTAGGCAATGGCTACACCTTC. Protein: CASSPMGTGLLGNGYTF.

This rearrangement joins TRBV7-2 to TRBJ1-5; possibly TRBD1 for D (5 bases). The CDR3 sequence is 15 residues long. Germline CDR1 is SGHTA and CDR2 is FQGNSA. V lost 1 base and J lost 2, with 9 bases in between. The CDR3 DNA is TGTGCCAGCAGCTTAGACGGGGGAGGCAATCAGCCCCAGCATTTT. It specifies CASSLDGGGNQPQHF. The variable domain in full, completed from reference TRBV7-2 and TRBJ1-5, reads GAGVSQSPSNKVTEKGKDVELRCDPISGHTALYWYRQSLGQGLEFLIYFQGNSAPDKSGLPSDRFSAERTGGSVSTLTIQRTQQEDSAVYLCASSLDGGGNQPQHFGDGTRLSIL.

The genes are TRBV5-1 and TRBJ2-3; 8 bases line up with TRBD1. The CDR3 sequence is 14 residues long. The junction had 5 bases not matched to a gene; V was cut back by 4 bases and J by 4 bases. Germline V gene sequence: CDR1 SGHRS, CDR2 YFSETQ. The CDR3 DNA is TGCGCCAGCAGCCGAGGACAGGGATCAGATACGCAGTATTTT. It encodes CASSRGQGSDTQYF.

This chain uses TRBV28 with TRBJ2-3; D may be TRBD2 (5 bases). V shed 6 bases and J shed 2 bases, with 9 bases lying between them. The CDR3 is 13 amino acids. Germline V CDR1 and CDR2: MDHEN, SYDVKM. In DNA form, the CDR3 reads TGTGCCAGCAGACTAGACTACACAGATACGCAGTATTTT. Protein: CASRLDYTDTQYF.

The CDR3 DNA follows: TGTGCCAGCTCACCGGGGACAGGGCCTTTCGGCTACACCTTC. This encodes CASSPGTGPFGYTF. The rearrangement links TRBV18 to TRBJ1-2; 9 bases map to TRBD1. The germline CDR1 and CDR2 sequences are KGHSH and LQKENI. Unmatched junction bases numbered 7, after V lost 3 bases and J lost 8 bases. The CDR3 extends over 14 amino acids.

This chain joins TRBV27 and TRBJ2-1; 9 positions match TRBD1. The CDR3 consists of 16 residues. Germline CDR1 reads MNHEY; CDR2 reads SMNVEV (reference sequence). V lost 9 bases, J lost 12 bases, and 21 bases stayed unmatched. The CDR3 spells CASAYSGTGMRERQFF. CDR3 in DNA: TGTGCCAGTGCCTACTCCGGGACAGGGATGCGGGAGCGGCAGTTCTTC.

About this clone itself: The junction departs from germline at one end; a sequencing error may be responsible. In DNA form, the CDR3 reads TGTGCCACCAGTGATAATGTGACAGTCCGCAGCTTC. Translated, it gives CATSDNVTVRSF. The genes are TRBV24-1 and TRBJ1-2, with D tentatively TRBD1 (5 bases). Germline V gives CDR1 KGHDR, CDR2 SFDVKD. CDR3 length equals 12 residues.

The V call is TRBV9, the J call TRBJ1-4; a possible D gene is TRBD1 (6 bases). The V end was cut by 4 bases, the J end by 6 bases, with 16 bases between. The CDR3 has 15 residues. In germline, CDR1 is SGDLS, CDR2 YYNGEE. CDR3 coding DNA: TGTGCCAGCAGCATACAGGGAGGGTCATATGAAAAACTGTTTTTT. Protein product: CASSIQGGSYEKLFF.

The chain recombines TRBV28 with TRBJ2-1; TRBD2 agrees at 7 bases. Per germline, CDR1 MDHEN and CDR2 SYDVKM. The CDR3 runs 16 residues. The ends lost 3 bases at V and 0 bases at J; junction bases unmatched: 5. CDR3 nucleotide sequence: TGTGCCAGCAGTTTCGCGGGGGTGAGCTCCTACAATGAGCAGTTCTTC. It is translated as CASSFAGVSSYNEQFF.

This clone was picked up a small number of times. J is TRBJ2-7 and V is TRBV3-1 (or the pseudogene TRBV3-2), with TRBD2 matching 11 bases. Germline assignment: CDR1 LGHDT and CDR2 YNNKEL (reference sequence). J was trimmed by 5 bases and V by 1 base; bases with no gene match: 7. CDR3 length: 16 residues. CDR3 coding DNA: TGTGCCAGCAGCCAAGGATTAGCGGGAGGGCCCAACGAGCAGTACTTC. The encoded protein is CASSQGLAGGPNEQYF.